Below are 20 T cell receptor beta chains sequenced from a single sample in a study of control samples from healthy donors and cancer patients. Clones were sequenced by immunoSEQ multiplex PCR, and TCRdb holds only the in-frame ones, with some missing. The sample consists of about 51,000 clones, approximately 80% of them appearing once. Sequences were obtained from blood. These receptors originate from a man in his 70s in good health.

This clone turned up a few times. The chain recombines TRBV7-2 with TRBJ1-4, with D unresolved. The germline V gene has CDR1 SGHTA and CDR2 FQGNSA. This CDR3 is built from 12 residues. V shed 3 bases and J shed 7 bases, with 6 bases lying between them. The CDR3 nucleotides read TGTGCCAGCAGCTTGTTGGCTGAAAAACTGTTTTTT. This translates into CASSLLAEKLFF.

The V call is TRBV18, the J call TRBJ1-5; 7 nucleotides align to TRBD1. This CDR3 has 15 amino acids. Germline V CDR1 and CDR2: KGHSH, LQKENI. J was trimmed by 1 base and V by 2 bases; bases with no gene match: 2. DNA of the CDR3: TGTGCCAGCTCACCAGACAGGGAAAGCAATCAGCCCCAGCATTTT. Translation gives CASSPDRESNQPQHF.

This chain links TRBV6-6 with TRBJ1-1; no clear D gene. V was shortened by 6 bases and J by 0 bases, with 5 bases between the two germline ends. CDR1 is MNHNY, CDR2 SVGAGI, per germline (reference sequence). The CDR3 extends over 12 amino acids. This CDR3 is CASRLMNTEAFF. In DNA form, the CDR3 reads TGTGCCAGCAGGCTCATGAACACTGAAGCTTTCTTT.

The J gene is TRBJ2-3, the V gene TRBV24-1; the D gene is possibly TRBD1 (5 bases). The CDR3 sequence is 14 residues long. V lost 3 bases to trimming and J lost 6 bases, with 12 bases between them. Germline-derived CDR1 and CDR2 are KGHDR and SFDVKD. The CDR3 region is CATSDGAGYDTQYF. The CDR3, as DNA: TGTGCCACCAGTGATGGGGCTGGGTACGATACGCAGTATTTT.

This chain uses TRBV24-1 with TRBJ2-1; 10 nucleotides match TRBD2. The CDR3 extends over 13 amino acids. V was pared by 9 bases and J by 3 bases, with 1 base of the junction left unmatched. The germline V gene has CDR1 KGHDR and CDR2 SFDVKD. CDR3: CATGTSDYNEQFF. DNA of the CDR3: TGTGCCACCGGGACTAGCGACTACAATGAGCAGTTCTTC.

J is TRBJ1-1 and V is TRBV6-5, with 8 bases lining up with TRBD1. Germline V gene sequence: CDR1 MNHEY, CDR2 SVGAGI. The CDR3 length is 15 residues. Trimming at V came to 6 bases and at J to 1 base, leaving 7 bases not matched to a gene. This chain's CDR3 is CASRRTGQGNTEAFF. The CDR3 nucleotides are TGTGCCAGCAGACGAACCGGACAGGGGAACACTGAAGCTTTCTTT.

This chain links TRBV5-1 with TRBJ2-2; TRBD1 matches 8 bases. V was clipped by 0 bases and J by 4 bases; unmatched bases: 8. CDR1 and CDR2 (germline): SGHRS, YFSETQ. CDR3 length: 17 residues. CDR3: CASSLVGQGASTGELFF. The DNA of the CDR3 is TGCGCCAGCAGCTTGGTGGGGCAGGGGGCGAGCACCGGGGAGCTGTTTTTT.

Here the CDR3 reads CASSLSQGGPQHF. Here the CDR3 DNA reads TGTGCCAGCAGCTTGTCTCAGGGAGGGCCCCAGCATTTT. The chain is built from TRBV5-4 and TRBJ1-5; tentatively, D is TRBD1 (5 bases). V was clipped by 1 base and J by 9 bases, with 11 bases between them. The CDR3 consists of 13 residues. The germline gives CDR1 SGHNT, CDR2 YYREEE (reference sequence).

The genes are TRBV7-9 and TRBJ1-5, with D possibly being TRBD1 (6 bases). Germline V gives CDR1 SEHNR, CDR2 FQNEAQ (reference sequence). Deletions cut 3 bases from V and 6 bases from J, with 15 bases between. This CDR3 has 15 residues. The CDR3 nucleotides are TGTGCCAGCAGCTTGGTCGGCGGGGGCGGTCAGCCCCAGCATTTT. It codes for CASSLVGGGGQPQHF.

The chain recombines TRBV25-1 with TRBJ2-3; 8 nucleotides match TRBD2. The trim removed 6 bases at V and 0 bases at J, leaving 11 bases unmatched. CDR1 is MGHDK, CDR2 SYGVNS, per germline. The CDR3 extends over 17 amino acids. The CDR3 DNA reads TGTGCCAGCAGCTTACACCGCGGGGGGAGAAGCACAGATACGCAGTATTTT. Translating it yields CASSLHRGGRSTDTQYF.

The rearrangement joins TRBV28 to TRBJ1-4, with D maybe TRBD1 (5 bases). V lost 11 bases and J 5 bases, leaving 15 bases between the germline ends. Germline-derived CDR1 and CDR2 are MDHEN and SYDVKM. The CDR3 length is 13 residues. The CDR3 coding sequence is TGTGCCGGAAACTCCGGGGCCAATGAAAAACTGTTTTTT. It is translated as CAGNSGANEKLFF.

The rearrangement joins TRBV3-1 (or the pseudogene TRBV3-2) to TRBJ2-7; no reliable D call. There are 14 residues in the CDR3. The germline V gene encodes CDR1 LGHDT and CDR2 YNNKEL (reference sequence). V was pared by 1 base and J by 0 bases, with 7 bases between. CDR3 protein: CASSQVVSSYEQYF. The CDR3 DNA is TGTGCCAGCAGCCAAGTGGTGAGCTCCTACGAGCAGTACTTC.

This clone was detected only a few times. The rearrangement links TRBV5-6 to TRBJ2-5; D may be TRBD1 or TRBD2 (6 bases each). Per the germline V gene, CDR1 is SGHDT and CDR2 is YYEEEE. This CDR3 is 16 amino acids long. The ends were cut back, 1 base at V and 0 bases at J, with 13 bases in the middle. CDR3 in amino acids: CASSLLARGDQETQYF. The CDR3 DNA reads TGTGCCAGCAGCTTGTTGGCTAGGGGGGACCAAGAGACCCAGTACTTC.

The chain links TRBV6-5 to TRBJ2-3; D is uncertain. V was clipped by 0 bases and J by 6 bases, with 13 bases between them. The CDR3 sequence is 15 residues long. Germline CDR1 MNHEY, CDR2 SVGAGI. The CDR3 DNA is TGTGCCAGCAGTTACTCGGGTAGTAAGGAGGATACGCAGTATTTT. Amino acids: CASSYSGSKEDTQYF.

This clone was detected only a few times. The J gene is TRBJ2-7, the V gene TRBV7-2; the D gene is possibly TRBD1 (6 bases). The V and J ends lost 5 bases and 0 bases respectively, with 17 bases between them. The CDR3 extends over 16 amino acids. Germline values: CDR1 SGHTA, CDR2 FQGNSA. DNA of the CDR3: TGTGCCAGCAGCCCTACCCGTGACAGGAGCTCCTACGAGCAGTACTTC. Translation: CASSPTRDRSSYEQYF.

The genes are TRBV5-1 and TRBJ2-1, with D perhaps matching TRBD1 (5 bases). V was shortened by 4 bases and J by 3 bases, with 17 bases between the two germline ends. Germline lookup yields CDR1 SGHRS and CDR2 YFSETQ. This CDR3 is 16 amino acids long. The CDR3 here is CASSIVGLDGYNEQFF. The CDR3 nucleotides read TGCGCCAGCAGCATTGTGGGGCTAGACGGCTACAATGAGCAGTTCTTC.

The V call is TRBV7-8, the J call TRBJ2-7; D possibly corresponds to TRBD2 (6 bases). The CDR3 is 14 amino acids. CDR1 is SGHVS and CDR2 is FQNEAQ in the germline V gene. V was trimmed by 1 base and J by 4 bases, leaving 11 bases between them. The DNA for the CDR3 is TGTGCCAGCAGCTTAGGGCCGGGGAGGTACGAGCAGTACTTC. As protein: CASSLGPGRYEQYF. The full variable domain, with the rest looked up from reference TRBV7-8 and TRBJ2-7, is GAGVSQSPRYKVAKRGQDVALRCDPISGHVSLFWYQQALGQGPEFLTYFQNEAQLDKSGLPSDRFFAERPEGSVSTLKIQRTQQEDSAVYLCASSLGPGRYEQYFGPGTRLTVT.

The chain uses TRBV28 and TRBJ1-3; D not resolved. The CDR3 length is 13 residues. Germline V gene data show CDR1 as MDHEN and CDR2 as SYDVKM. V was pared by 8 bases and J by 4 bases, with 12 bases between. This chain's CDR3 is CASQDGAGNTIYF. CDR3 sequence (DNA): TGTGCCAGCCAAGACGGAGCGGGAAACACCATATATTTT. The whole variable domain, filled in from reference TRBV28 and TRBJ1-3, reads DVKVTQSSRYLVKRTGEKVFLECVQDMDHENMFWYRQDPGLGLRLIYFSYDVKMKEKGDIPEGYSVSREKKERFSLILESASTNQTSMYLCASQDGAGNTIYFGEGSWLTVV.

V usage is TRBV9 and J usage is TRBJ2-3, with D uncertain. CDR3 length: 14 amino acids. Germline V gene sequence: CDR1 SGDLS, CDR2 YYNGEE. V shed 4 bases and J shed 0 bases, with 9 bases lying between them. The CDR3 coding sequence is TGTGCCAGCAGCTACCGTACTAGCACAGATACGCAGTATTTT. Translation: CASSYRTSTDTQYF.

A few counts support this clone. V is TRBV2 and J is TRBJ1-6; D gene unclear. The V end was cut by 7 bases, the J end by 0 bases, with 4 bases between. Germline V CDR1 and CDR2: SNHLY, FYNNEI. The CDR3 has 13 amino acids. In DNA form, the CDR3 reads TGTGCCAGCAAGAGCTCCTATAATTCACCCCTCCACTTT. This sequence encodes CASKSSYNSPLHF.